This T cell receptor (beta chain) was observed in a study of blood T cell repertoires in COVID-19. The protocol was immunoSEQ multiplex PCR, while the TCRdb copy is restricted to in-frame clones and leaves out a portion. This sample has roughly 200,000 clones, with about 89% found just once. Germline loops: CDR1 MGHRA, CDR2 YSYEKL. The CDR3 extends over 15 amino acids. J was trimmed by 2 bases and V by 2 bases; bases with no gene match: 5. The TCR was taken from a man aged 35 to 55 with acute or convalescent COVID-19. Sequencing was done on a sample of peripheral blood. V is TRBV4-1 and J is TRBJ2-7; TRBD1 matches 8 bases. The CDR3 reads CASSQRDRLPYEQYF. The CDR3 DNA reads as TGCGCCAGCAGCCAACGGGACAGGCTACCCTACGAGCAGTACTTC.